Listed here is a single TCR beta chain. This entry belongs to a study of T cell changes during pregnancy in multiple sclerosis. Germline V gene sequence: CDR1 SGHDT, CDR2 YYEEEE. The CDR3 runs to 15 residues. Trimming pared 0 bases from V and 1 base from J, leaving 5 bases between. Profiled with immunoSEQ multiplex PCR; TCRdb holds only in-frame clones, not every one. The sample holds 35,000 to 50,000 clones, roughly 90% seen once. V usage is TRBV5-6 and J usage is TRBJ2-6; no definite D call. The clonotype was recovered from a female donor with multiple sclerosis, enrolled in a pregnancy study. The sample was CD4+ T cells from peripheral blood mononuclear cells, taken in the first trimester of pregnancy. The DNA of the CDR3 is TGTGCCAGCAGCTTGGGTCAGTCTGGGGCCAACGTCCTGACTTTC. Encoded protein: CASSLGQSGANVLTF.